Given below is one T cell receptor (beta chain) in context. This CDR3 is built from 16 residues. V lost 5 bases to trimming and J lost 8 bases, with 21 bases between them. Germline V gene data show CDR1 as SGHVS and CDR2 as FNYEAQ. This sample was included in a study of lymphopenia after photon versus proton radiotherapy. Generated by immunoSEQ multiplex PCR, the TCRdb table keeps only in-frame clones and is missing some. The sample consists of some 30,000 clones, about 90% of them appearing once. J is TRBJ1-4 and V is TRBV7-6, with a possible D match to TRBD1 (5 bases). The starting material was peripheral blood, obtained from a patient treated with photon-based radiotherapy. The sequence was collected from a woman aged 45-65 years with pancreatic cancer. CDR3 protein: CASSLKRTSGREKLFF. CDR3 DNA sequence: TGTGCCAGCAGCCTTAAGAGGACATCTGGCAGGGAAAAACTGTTTTTT. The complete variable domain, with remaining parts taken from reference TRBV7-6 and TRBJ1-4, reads GAGVSQSPRYKVTKRGQDVALRCDPISGHVSLYWYRQALGQGPEFLTYFNYEAQQDKSGLPNDRFSAERPEGSISTLTIQRTEQRDSAMYRCASSLKRTSGREKLFFGSGTQLSVL.